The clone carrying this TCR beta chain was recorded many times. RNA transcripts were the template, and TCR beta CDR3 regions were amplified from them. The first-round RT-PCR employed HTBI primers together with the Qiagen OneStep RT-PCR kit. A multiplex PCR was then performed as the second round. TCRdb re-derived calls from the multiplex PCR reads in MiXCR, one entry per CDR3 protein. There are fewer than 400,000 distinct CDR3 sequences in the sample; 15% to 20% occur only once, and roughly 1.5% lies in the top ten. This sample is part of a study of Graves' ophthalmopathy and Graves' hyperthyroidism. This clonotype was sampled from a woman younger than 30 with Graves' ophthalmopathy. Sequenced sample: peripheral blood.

The CDR3 sequence: CAWSVWGDLSGELFF. The CDR3 DNA reads as TGTGCCTGGAGTGTATGGGGGGACTTGTCCGGGGAGCTGTTTTTT. The genes are TRBV30 and TRBJ2-2, with a possible D match to TRBD2 (6 bases). Germline loops: CDR1 GTSNPN, CDR2 SVGIG (reference sequence). This CDR3 has 15 residues. Trimming took off 0 bases at V and 6 bases at J, with 14 bases between the two ends.